Included here is one TCR beta chain sequence, with context. Per germline, CDR1 DFQATT and CDR2 SNEGSKA (reference sequence). The CDR3 contains 14 residues. V was shortened by 3 bases and J by 1 base, with 12 bases between the two germline ends. Methods used by the authors: Using reference gene primer amplification, nucleated cell counts were estimated. Clones were sequenced by immunoSEQ multiplex PCR, and TCRdb holds only the in-frame ones, with some missing. The DNA was the basis for D and trimming; V, J and clone size are from that table. The sample comprises a few hundred thousand clones, about 92% of which are singletons, and around 20% rests with the top ten. This entry comes from a study of blood T cell repertoires in COVID-19. Study background: Spain, Italy and the United States supplied samples that represented acute and convalescent COVID-19.

This study enrolled people aged about 18 to 100 from about 24 US geographic areas. The recovered donors of Cohort 3 showed two negative PCRs, clearance, or symptom resolution. The sequenced sample consisted of PBMCs or T cells enriched from blood (not recorded which). This sequence joins TRBV20-1 and TRBJ1-1; unclear D gene. The clonotype originates from a woman in her twenties or thirties who had recovered from COVID-19. This CDR3 reads CSASGRGRNTEAFF. In DNA form, the CDR3 reads TGCAGTGCTAGTGGGCGGGGTAGGAACACTGAAGCTTTCTTT.